This entry concerns a single T cell receptor (beta chain). This clone is a singleton in its sample. Its cognate antigen has yet to be identified. No much larger clonotype is one base removed from it; base qualities were not supplied. The data were obtained in a study of CD8 T cell repertoires and HIV-1 epitope variants (dated by TCRdb to 2018 to 2020). In the study overall: In separate culture wells, T cells were stimulated with each of twenty-five peptides that represented autologous and known Gag and Nef epitope variants. Control conditions included a CMV, EBV and flu peptide pool, the Ebola AY9 epitope as negative control, and a no-peptide well. Tested epitopes included three Gag epitope families and Nef HW9 and YT9. Using the EasySep Human T Cell Enrichment Kit, T cells were enriched and then co-cultured with an equal number of autologous T cell-negative cells acting as antigen-presenting cells. Cultures were maintained for nine to eleven days in IMDM with gentamicin, and half-media changes adding IL-2, IL-7 and IL-15 were performed on days 3 and 7. An aliquot of 1M T cells was saved as an uncultured baseline condition, separate from the 80 to 95 T cell cultures. A total of more than 80 T cell cultures were run, with each culture condition done in triplicate except for one peptide, which was done in duplicate.

Sequencing of TCR beta CDR3 regions was done on the immunoSEQ platform at survey depth. The QIAamp DNA micro kit was used to extract genomic DNA from every cultured and uncultured CD8+ T cell population. In the original analysis: Any sample with under 5,000 productive reads was excluded, and this exclusion removed about 7% of the 75 cultures stimulated with HIV peptides. A MANAFEST web app trimmed sequences to CDR3 and removed nonproductive sequences, CDR3s under 5 amino acids, and those not starting C or ending F/W. To count as antigen-specific, a clonotype had to be expanded in at least 2 of 3 replicates compared with the no-peptide control at FDR 0.01, and only within one epitope family. A frequency at least fivefold higher than in wells stimulated with peptides from other epitope families was additionally required for specific clonotypes. The table comes from immuneACCESS by way of TCRdb, which keeps in-frame sequences with V and J called. Part of the clones is missing from these tables; in studies checked, under half for an unresolved V gene and the rest for unknown reasons. D and trimming were read from the DNA, whereas the V and J calls and clone size are those reported in that table. This sample has about 4,600 clones in its table, and 50% to 80% of those were observed once. The ten largest make up approximately 48% of the sample.

Here is what the overall study found, with its caveats: The assay could identify only TCR beta chains and pointed to proliferation in response to antigen, not to T cell function or cytokine profile. Roughly 5 clonotypes recognized the Nef KF9 family and one clonotype recognized the HW9 family, while no responses were seen to the TAALDMSHF plasma variant. Roughly 10 antigen-specific TCR beta clonotypes were identified, and roughly 6 of them appeared cross-reactive for autologous or known escape epitope variants.

There are 12 amino acids in the CDR3, from cysteine to phenylalanine inclusive. Just the 36-base CDR3 DNA is kept, in frame starting at base 1. CDR1 and CDR2, looked up from the germline V gene, are MDHEN and SYDVKM. Trimming takes 7 bases from V and 9 bases from J, and the germline ends sit 13 bases apart. The EasySep Human CD8+ T Cell Enrichment Kit was used on day 10 to isolate CD8+ T cells from every culture. The chain is made from TRBV28 and TRBJ1-5; the D region possibly corresponds to TRBD1 (6 bases align). This TCR was recovered from a male donor with HIV. Sequencing was performed on cultured CD8+ T cells derived from PBMCs. In nucleotide form, the sequence is TGTGCCAGCACCACACCCAGGGGGCCCCAGCATTTT. Its translation reads: CASTTPRGPQHF. Supplemented by the reference TRBV28 and TRBJ1-5 proteins around the CDR3, the complete variable domain is DVKVTQSSRYLVKRTGEKVFLECVQDMDHENMFWYRQDPGLGLRLIYFSYDVKMKEKGDIPEGYSVSREKKERFSLILESASTNQTSMYLCASTTPRGPQHFGDGTRLSIL.